These 17 T cell receptor beta chains came from one sample sequenced in a study of blood T cell repertoires in COVID-19. Profiling relied on immunoSEQ multiplex PCR, and the TCRdb table lists in-frame clones only, not all of them. In the table there are some 270,000 clones, roughly 89% of which are singletons. The sequenced sample consisted of peripheral blood. These TCRs come from a woman between 35 and 50 years old who had recovered from COVID-19.

This clone was found once. The chain couples TRBV19 to TRBJ1-3; D ambiguous. Looked up from germline, CDR1 is LNHDA and CDR2 is SQIVND (reference sequence). The CDR3 spans 18 residues. V was pared by 4 bases and J by 2 bases, with 21 bases between. CDR3 nucleotides: TGTGCCAGTAGTACTCCCACCCCATCCGACACCACTGGAAACACCATATATTTT. Its translation: CASSTPTPSDTTGNTIYF.

V and J are TRBV11-2 and TRBJ2-1, with 9 positions matching TRBD1. Trimming at V came to 3 bases and at J to 10 bases, leaving 10 bases not matched to a gene. CDR3 length: 15 residues. From germline, CDR1 is SGHAT and CDR2 FQNNGV. CDR3 bases: TGTGCCAGCAGCTTCCCGGGACAGGGAGTCGGAGAGCAGTTCTTC. The encoded protein is CASSFPGQGVGEQFF.

J is TRBJ2-2 and V is TRBV2, with 9 bases matching TRBD2. The CDR3 has 14 amino acids. CDR1 SNHLY and CDR2 FYNNEI come from the germline V gene. V lost 3 bases, J lost 5 bases, and 1 base stayed unmatched. The CDR3 reads CASSDGLATGELFF. CDR3 DNA sequence: TGTGCCAGCAGTGATGGACTAGCGACCGGGGAGCTGTTTTTT. Supplemented by reference TRBV2 and TRBJ2-2, the full variable domain reads EPEVTQTPSHQVTQMGQEVILRCVPISNHLYFYWYRQILGQKVEFLVSFYNNEISEKSEIFDDQFSVERPDGSNFTLKIRSTKLEDSAMYFCASSDGLATGELFFGEGSRLTVL.

V gene TRBV12-3 or TRBV12-4 combines with J gene TRBJ1-1; D remains unclear. CDR3 length: 13 residues. Trimming took 6 bases from V and 4 from J, leaving 12 bases between them. CDR3 nucleotides: TGTGCCAGCAGGAAAATGAGGAGCACTGAAGCTTTCTTT. Amino acid sequence: CASRKMRSTEAFF.

The chain links TRBV7-9 to TRBJ1-2; TRBD1 agrees at 10 bases. The CDR3 has 16 amino acids. V trimming: 1 base; J trimming: 3 bases; junction bases outside the gene matches: 5. Looked up from germline, CDR1 is SEHNR and CDR2 is FQNEAQ (reference sequence). This CDR3 is CASSLDWDRGYYGYTF. The CDR3, as DNA: TGTGCCAGCAGCTTAGACTGGGACAGGGGCTACTATGGCTACACCTTC.

The chain recombines TRBV5-1 with TRBJ2-2, with D possibly being TRBD2 (6 bases). Between the trimmed V and J ends, which lost 1 base and 0 bases, there was a span of 10 bases. There are 16 residues in the CDR3. CDR1 and CDR2 (germline): SGHRS, YFSETQ. CDR3 bases: TGCGCCAGCAGCTTGCTCCGGGGGACGAACACCGGGGAGCTGTTTTTT. It encodes CASSLLRGTNTGELFF.

This clone appeared once. The chain is built from TRBV28 and TRBJ2-3; 10 nucleotides match TRBD2. CDR3 size: 15 residues. V lost 2 bases, J lost 6 bases, and 5 bases stayed unmatched. Germline CDR1 MDHEN, CDR2 SYDVKM. CDR3 nucleotide sequence: TGTGCCAGCAGTTTAACTAGCGGGGCCCTGGATACGCAGTATTTT. Translating it yields CASSLTSGALDTQYF.

The genes are TRBV2 and TRBJ2-3, with a possible D match to TRBD2 (6 bases). The CDR3 contains 15 residues. The V gene's germline CDR1 is SNHLY and CDR2 FYNNEI. V dropped 2 bases and J dropped 5 bases, with 14 bases sitting between them. The CDR3 reads CASSEMGGLGDTQYF. CDR3 DNA: TGTGCCAGCAGTGAAATGGGGGGATTGGGAGATACGCAGTATTTT.

The sample holds many counts of this clone. This CDR3 is also generated by other DNA sequences in the sample. The chain is built from TRBV12-3 or TRBV12-4 and TRBJ1-2, with D uncertain. The V gene lost 6 bases and the J gene lost 7 bases, with 15 bases spanning the gap. This CDR3 has 13 amino acids. CDR3: CASSHRRLGGYTF. DNA of the CDR3: TGTGCCAGCAGCCACCGACGGCTAGGTGGCTACACCTTC.

J is TRBJ1-2 and V is TRBV6-6; D not certain. Germline CDR1 and CDR2: MNHNY and SVGAGI (reference sequence). The germline V and J ends were trimmed by 2 bases and 0 bases, with 10 bases remaining between them. The CDR3 is 15 residues long. CDR3: CASSYIIMSNYGYTF. Here the CDR3 DNA reads TGTGCCAGCAGTTACATTATTATGTCTAACTATGGCTACACCTTC.

The table lists this clone with a few counts. Written as DNA, the CDR3 is TGTGCCAGCAGCCAAGAGAGGTACACTGAAGCTTTCTTT. Translated: CASSQERYTEAFF. The chain couples TRBV3-1 (or the pseudogene TRBV3-2) to TRBJ1-1; D unclear. Trimming pared 0 bases from V and 3 bases from J, leaving 5 bases between. Per germline, CDR1 LGHDT and CDR2 YNNKEL (reference sequence). The CDR3 is made up of 13 amino acids.

The chain joins TRBV11-2 to TRBJ2-7, with 8 positions matching TRBD2. The ends lost 6 bases at V and 6 bases at J; junction bases unmatched: 16. The length of the CDR3 is 16 residues. Looked up from germline, CDR1 is SGHAT and CDR2 is FQNNGV. Here the CDR3 DNA reads TGTGCCAGCAGTTACCGACAGGCCGGCCGGGGGGGCGAGCAGTACTTC. Its protein product is CASSYRQAGRGGEQYF.

The chain employs TRBV20-1 and TRBJ1-1; D uncertain. Looked up from germline, CDR1 is DFQATT and CDR2 is SNEGSKA (reference sequence). This CDR3 spans 11 amino acids. Trimming shortened V by 1 base and J by 8 bases, and 8 bases separated the two germline ends. In DNA form, the CDR3 reads TGCAGTGCTAGAGGGCAGGTCGAAGCTTTCTTT. Encoded protein: CSARGQVEAFF.

The genes are TRBV28 and TRBJ2-1; TRBD1 agrees at 7 bases. V lost 3 bases to trimming and J lost 2 bases; unmatched junction nucleotides: 4. Germline CDR1 is MDHEN and CDR2 is SYDVKM. The CDR3 sequence is 15 residues long. The CDR3 is CASSLSGTAYNEQFF. In DNA form, the CDR3 reads TGTGCCAGCAGTTTGAGTGGGACAGCCTACAATGAGCAGTTCTTC.

The chain employs TRBV5-4 and TRBJ2-4, with TRBD1 as a possible D gene (5 bases). V was trimmed by 3 bases and J by 2 bases, leaving 12 bases between them. Per germline, CDR1 SGHNT and CDR2 YYREEE (reference sequence). This CDR3 is 15 amino acids long. Written as DNA, the CDR3 is TGTGCCAGCAGCTCCCTAGAGGACACCAAAAACATTCAGTACTTC. Residues: CASSSLEDTKNIQYF.

The J gene is TRBJ1-4, the V gene TRBV5-1; D may be TRBD1 (5 bases). The germline gives CDR1 SGHRS, CDR2 YFSETQ. The CDR3 is 16 residues long. V lost 1 base, J lost 4 bases, and 14 bases lay in between. The CDR3 sequence: CASSLIGAGINEKLFF. Here the CDR3 DNA reads TGCGCCAGCAGCTTGATAGGGGCAGGGATTAATGAAAAACTGTTTTTT. Based on the CDR3 plus reference TRBV5-1 and TRBJ1-4, the full variable domain is KAGVTQTPRYLIKTRGQQVTLSCSPISGHRSVSWYQQTPGQGLQFLFEYFSETQRNKGNFPGRFSGRQFSNSRSEMNVSTLELGDSALYLCASSLIGAGINEKLFFGSGTQLSVL.

V is TRBV10-3 and J is TRBJ1-1; D is possibly TRBD1 (5 bases). The CDR3 has 14 amino acids. V was pared by 7 bases and J by 6 bases, with 18 bases between. CDR1 ENHRY and CDR2 SYGVKD come from the germline V gene. The CDR3 nucleotides read TGTGCCATCACTCTACACAAAAGGGGATCTGAAGCTTTCTTT. Its translation is CAITLHKRGSEAFF.